This TCR beta chain was sequenced in a study of blood T cell repertoires in COVID-19. Looking at the study overall: The United States, Italy and Spain provided the acute and convalescent COVID-19 samples. T cells, B-cell-depleted T cells, or PBMCs provided the cDNA or gDNA that served as material.

CDR3 length equals 15 residues. CDR1 is SNHLY, CDR2 FYNNEI, per germline. Trimming left V 6 bases short and J 10 bases short, with 19 bases between. The authors' processing: Amplifying reference gene primers gave estimates of nucleated cell counts. Data came from immunoSEQ multiplex PCR; TCRdb stores just in-frame clones and leaves some out. The V and J calls and the clone size are those of that table, but D and trimming were determined from the DNA. The sample records roughly 220,000 clones, 80% to 90% being singletons. Material for sequencing was peripheral blood. The V call is TRBV2, the J call TRBJ1-6, with D uncertain. The clonotype was recovered from a man younger than 40 with active or convalescent COVID-19. The chain's CDR3 is CASSAGNPSGSPLHF. The CDR3 bases are TGTGCCAGCAGCGCCGGCAATCCCTCGGGATCACCCCTCCACTTT.